This TCR beta chain was retrieved from a study of radiation and T cells in renal cell carcinoma. Time point reported: baseline pretreatment blood. The treatment denotes: 15 Gy SBRT to primary tumor, nephrectomy 4 weeks later. The patient's renal cell carcinoma had clear cell pathology. Generated by immunoSEQ multiplex PCR, the TCRdb table keeps only in-frame clones and is missing some. This table has about 95,000 clones, 86% appearing once. Germline CDR1 reads MDHEN; CDR2 reads SYDVKM. V lost 8 bases and J 5 bases, leaving 15 bases between the germline ends. The CDR3 is 13 amino acids. The count of this clone is one. The antigen is not known. Study-level points and caveats: Without pretreatment biopsies, baseline tumor clonotype presence was undetermined. From baseline, blood top tumor clonotypes peaked at 2 weeks post-radiation.

The receptor was isolated from a man over 45 with renal cell carcinoma. The material sequenced was blood, taken from a patient whose treatment included radiotherapy and nephrectomy. The chain uses TRBV28 and TRBJ1-2; tentatively, D is TRBD1 (6 bases). CDR3 DNA: TGTGCCAGCGGAGTGGGGGCCCTGTATGGCTACACCTTC. Amino acid sequence: CASGVGALYGYTF.